The 10 T cell receptor beta chains presented below share a single source sample, sequenced in a study of blood T cell repertoires in COVID-19. Method: immunoSEQ multiplex PCR; TCRdb's copy keeps in-frame clones and lacks some. The sample carries about 160,000 clones, roughly 84% recorded once. The source material was PBMCs or T cells enriched from blood (not recorded which). The receptors come from a woman between 50 and 59 years old who had recovered from COVID-19.

The rearrangement joins TRBV7-8 to TRBJ1-2; 9 bases line up with TRBD1. The germline CDR1 and CDR2 sequences are SGHVS and FQNEAQ. Germline trimming cut 1 base from V and 4 bases from J; bases unmatched to any gene: 4. The CDR3 consists of 15 residues. DNA of the CDR3: TGTGCCAGCAGCTTAGGGGGACAGGGCCTCTATGGCTACACCTTC. Amino acids: CASSLGGQGLYGYTF.

The CDR3 DNA is TGTGCCAGCTCACCGTGGGACAGGGTTGACTATGGCTACACCTTC. Protein sequence: CASSPWDRVDYGYTF. The V gene is TRBV18, the J gene TRBJ1-2; 9 bases map to TRBD1. Trimming cost V 3 bases and J 3 bases; bases outside gene matches: 5. This CDR3 is built from 15 residues. Germline CDR1 KGHSH, CDR2 LQKENI.

This clone was seen once. V and J are TRBV11-1 and TRBJ1-2, with TRBD1 identical over 8 bases. This CDR3 comprises 14 residues. The germline V gene has CDR1 SGHAT and CDR2 FQDESV (reference sequence). V dropped 4 bases and J dropped 4; count of bases not matched to a gene: 5. The CDR3 coding sequence is TGTGCCAGCAGCTATAACAGGGGGGCCTATGGCTACACCTTC. This gives the protein CASSYNRGAYGYTF.

In nucleotides, the CDR3 is TGTGCCAGCAGCGCCGGACTAGCCAATGAGCAGTTCTTC. It yields the protein CASSAGLANEQFF. This rearrangement joins TRBV11-2 to TRBJ2-1, with 8 bases matching TRBD2. CDR3 length equals 13 residues. J lost 6 bases, V lost 5 bases, and 3 bases had no gene match. Germline loops: CDR1 SGHAT, CDR2 FQNNGV. Filled out from reference TRBV11-2 and TRBJ2-1, the complete variable domain reads EAGVAQSPRYKIIEKRQSVAFWCNPISGHATLYWYQQILGQGPKLLIQFQNNGVVDDSQLPKDRFSAERLKGVDSTLKIQPAKLEDSAVYLCASSAGLANEQFFGPGTRLTVL.

The J gene is TRBJ2-2, the V gene TRBV11-2; the match to TRBD1 covers 11 bases. Per the germline V gene, CDR1 is SGHAT and CDR2 is FQNNGV. V was pared by 10 bases and J by 7 bases, with 11 bases of the junction left unmatched. This CDR3 is 15 amino acids long. Here the CDR3 DNA reads TGTGCCACCGAGACCGGGACAGGGGGTGGCGGGGAGCTGTTTTTT. As protein: CATETGTGGGGELFF.

V and J are TRBV21-1 and TRBJ1-1. TRBV21-1 represents a pseudogene. The CDR3 consists of 17 residues. CDR3 protein: CASSKARRGRPNTEAFF. The CDR3 DNA is TGTGCCAGCAGCAAAGCGAGGAGGGGCAGGCCGAACACTGAAGCTTTCTTT.

This sequence joins TRBV10-1 and TRBJ1-6; the D gene is possibly TRBD1 (5 bases). The CDR3 totals 12 residues. V lost 6 bases and J lost 7, with 7 bases in between. CDR1 is WNHNN, CDR2 SYGVQD, per germline (reference sequence). CDR3 in amino acids: CASSSGNSPLHF. The CDR3 DNA sequence: TGCGCCAGCAGCTCAGGGAATTCACCCCTCCACTTT.

The gene calls are TRBV5-1 and TRBJ1-1, with a possible D match to TRBD1 (5 bases). V lost 1 base and J lost 1, with 5 bases in between. The CDR3 loop spans 13 amino acids. Germline V gene lookup returns CDR1 SGHRS and CDR2 YFSETQ. The CDR3 DNA is TGCGCCAGCAGCTTGAGGGGGAACACTGAAGCTTTCTTT. It yields the protein CASSLRGNTEAFF.

The V and J genes are TRBV19 and TRBJ2-5; 12 nucleotides line up with TRBD2. CDR3 length equals 17 residues. V lost 0 bases, J lost 1 base, and 3 bases stayed unmatched. The germline CDR1 and CDR2 sequences are LNHDA and SQIVND (reference sequence). CDR3 sequence: CASSIDQTSGSQETQYF. The CDR3 DNA is TGTGCCAGTAGTATAGATCAGACTAGCGGGAGCCAAGAGACCCAGTACTTC. The whole variable domain, filled in from reference TRBV19 and TRBJ2-5, reads DGGITQSPKYLFRKEGQNVTLSCEQNLNHDAMYWYRQDPGQGLRLIYYSQIVNDFQKGDIAEGYSVSREKKESFPLTVTSAQKNPTAFYLCASSIDQTSGSQETQYFGPGTRLLVL.

The J gene is TRBJ2-3, the V gene TRBV2; 11 nucleotides align to TRBD2. V was clipped by 6 bases and J by 2 bases; unmatched bases: 7. The CDR3 is 16 amino acids. Germline CDR1 SNHLY, CDR2 FYNNEI. CDR3 region: CASRAPGLAATDTQYF. The CDR3 nucleotides read TGTGCCAGCAGGGCCCCGGGACTAGCGGCCACAGATACGCAGTATTTT.